The entry that follows covers one TCR beta chain sequence. Its antigen remains unidentified. PCR used 60 Vbeta primers and 13 Jbeta primers. Produced via immunoSEQ multiplex PCR; TCRdb's table is partial and in-frame only. The table records some 130,000 clones, around 77% of them present only once. Germline V gives CDR1 SGHTA, CDR2 FQGTGA. V was trimmed by 3 bases and J by 4 bases, leaving 10 bases between them. This CDR3 has 13 amino acids. The data originate from a study of cytomegalovirus exposure and HLA in healthy donors. Study-level findings and limits: Later analysis found that TCR beta chains associated with HLA were more clonally expanded than other, equally common chains. An analysis was carried out later, and it reportedly showed fewer N-insertions in an Asian-associated ancestry cluster than the roughly 670-donor mean.

Sequenced input: PBMCs. This TCR was sampled from a man aged 25-45 years in good health. This chain joins TRBV7-3 and TRBJ2-7; D possibly corresponds to TRBD2 (6 bases). The CDR3 DNA follows: TGTGCCAGCAGCTTGGGTCGGGGGTACGAGCAGTACTTC. Translation: CASSLGRGYEQYF.